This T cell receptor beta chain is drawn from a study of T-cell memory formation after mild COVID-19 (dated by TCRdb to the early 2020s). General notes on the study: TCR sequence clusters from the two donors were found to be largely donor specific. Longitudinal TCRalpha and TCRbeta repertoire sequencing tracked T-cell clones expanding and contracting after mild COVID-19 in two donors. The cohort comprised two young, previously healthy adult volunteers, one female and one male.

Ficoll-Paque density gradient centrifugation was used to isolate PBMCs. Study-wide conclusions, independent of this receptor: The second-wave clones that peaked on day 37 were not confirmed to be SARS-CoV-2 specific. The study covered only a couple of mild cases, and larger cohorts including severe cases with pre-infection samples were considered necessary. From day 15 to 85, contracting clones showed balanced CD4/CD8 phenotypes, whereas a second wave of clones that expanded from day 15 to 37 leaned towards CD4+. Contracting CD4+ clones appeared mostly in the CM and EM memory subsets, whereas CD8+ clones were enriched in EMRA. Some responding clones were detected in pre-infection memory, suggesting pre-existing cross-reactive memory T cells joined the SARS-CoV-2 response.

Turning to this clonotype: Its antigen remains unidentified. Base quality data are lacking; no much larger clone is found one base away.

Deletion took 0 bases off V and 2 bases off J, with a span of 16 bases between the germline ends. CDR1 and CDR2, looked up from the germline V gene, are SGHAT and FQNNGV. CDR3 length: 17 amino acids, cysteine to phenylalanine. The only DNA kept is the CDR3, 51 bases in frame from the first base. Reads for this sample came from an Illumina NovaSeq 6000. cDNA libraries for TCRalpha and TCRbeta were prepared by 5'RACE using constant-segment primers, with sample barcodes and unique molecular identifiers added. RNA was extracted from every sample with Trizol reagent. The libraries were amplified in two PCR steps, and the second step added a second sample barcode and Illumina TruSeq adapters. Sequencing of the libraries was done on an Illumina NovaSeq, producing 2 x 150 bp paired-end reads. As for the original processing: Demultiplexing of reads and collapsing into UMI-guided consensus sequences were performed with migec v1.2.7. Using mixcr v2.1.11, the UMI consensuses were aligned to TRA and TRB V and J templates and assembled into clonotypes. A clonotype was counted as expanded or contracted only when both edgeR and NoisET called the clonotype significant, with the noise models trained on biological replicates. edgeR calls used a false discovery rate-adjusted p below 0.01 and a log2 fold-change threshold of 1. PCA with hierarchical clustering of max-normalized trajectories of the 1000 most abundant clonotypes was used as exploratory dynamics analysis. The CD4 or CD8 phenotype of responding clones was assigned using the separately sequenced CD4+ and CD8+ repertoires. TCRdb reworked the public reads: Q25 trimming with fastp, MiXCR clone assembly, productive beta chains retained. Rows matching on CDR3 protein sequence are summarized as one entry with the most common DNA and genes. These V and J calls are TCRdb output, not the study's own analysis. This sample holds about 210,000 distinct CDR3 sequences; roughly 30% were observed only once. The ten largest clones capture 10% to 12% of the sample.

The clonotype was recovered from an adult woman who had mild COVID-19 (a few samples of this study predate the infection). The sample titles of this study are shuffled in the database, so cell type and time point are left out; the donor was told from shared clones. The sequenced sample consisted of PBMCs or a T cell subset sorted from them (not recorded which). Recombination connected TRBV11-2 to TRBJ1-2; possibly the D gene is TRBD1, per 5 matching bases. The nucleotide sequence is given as TGTGCCAGCAGCTTAGAACTCGGGAGGGGATGGAACTATGGCTACACCTTC. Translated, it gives CASSLELGRGWNYGYTF.